These 17 T cell receptor beta chains originate from one sample sequenced in a study of cytomegalovirus exposure and HLA in healthy donors. Profiling relied on immunoSEQ multiplex PCR, and the TCRdb table lists in-frame clones only, not all of them. The sample shows 130,000 to 150,000 clones, roughly 88% of them seen only once. The sample comprised PBMCs. Receptor source: a woman aged 18 to 35 in good health and CMV-seropositive.

The chain is built from TRBV6-1 and TRBJ2-7; D is possibly TRBD2 (6 bases). Germline lookup yields CDR1 MNHNS and CDR2 SASEGT. Trimming removed 8 bases from V and 4 bases from J, with 18 bases in between. The CDR3 consists of 14 residues. Written as DNA, the CDR3 is TGTGCCAGCTTTTACGGGGGTGTTGGATACGAGCAGTACTTC. Its translation is CASFYGGVGYEQYF.

In this sample, this clone turned up once. The J gene is TRBJ1-5, the V gene TRBV6-1; D uncertain. This CDR3 comprises 15 residues. V lost 4 bases and J 2 bases, leaving 12 bases between the germline ends. The germline V gene encodes CDR1 MNHNS and CDR2 SASEGT. The CDR3, as DNA: TGTGCCAGCAGTGCCCGGACGGGAGGCAATCAGCCCCAGCATTTT. Amino acids: CASSARTGGNQPQHF.

The chain couples TRBV9 to TRBJ1-2; TRBD1 matches 8 bases. The CDR3 extends over 14 amino acids. In germline, CDR1 is SGDLS, CDR2 YYNGEE. V was pared by 4 bases and J by 2 bases, with 4 bases of the junction left unmatched. CDR3 residues: CASSTGQGNYGYTF. As DNA, the CDR3 is TGTGCCAGCAGCACAGGACAGGGAAACTATGGCTACACCTTC.

The chain links TRBV2 to TRBJ2-2; D is unclear. V gave up 6 bases and J gave up 3 bases, with 5 bases separating them. The CDR3 is made up of 12 amino acids. Germline V gene lookup returns CDR1 SNHLY and CDR2 FYNNEI. CDR3 sequence: CASRTDTGELFF. In DNA form, the CDR3 reads TGTGCCAGCAGAACGGACACCGGGGAGCTGTTTTTT.

The chain uses TRBV29-1 and TRBJ2-1, with TRBD2 matching 14 bases. Germline CDR1 reads SQVTM; CDR2 reads ANQGSEA. This CDR3 has 15 amino acids. Losses at the gene ends were 3 bases for V and 6 bases for J; bases not matched to a gene: 4. The CDR3 DNA reads as TGCAGCGTTGACAGGACTAGCGGGAGGCTCAATGAGCAGTTCTTC. This encodes CSVDRTSGRLNEQFF.

The rearrangement uses TRBV6-6 and TRBJ1-1, with D perhaps matching TRBD1 (5 bases). The CDR3 spans 14 residues. The V gene lost 5 bases and the J gene lost 3 bases, with 13 bases spanning the gap. Germline V gene sequence: CDR1 MNHNY, CDR2 SVGAGI (reference sequence). CDR3 coding DNA: TGTGCCAGCAGTCGCCAGGGTAGGTACACTGAAGCTTTCTTT. Amino acid sequence: CASSRQGRYTEAFF.

The V and J genes are TRBV6-5 and TRBJ2-7; weak D call: TRBD2 (7 bases). The CDR3 contains 13 residues. V lost 5 bases to trimming and J lost 2 bases, with 10 bases between them. Germline loops: CDR1 MNHEY, CDR2 SVGAGI. The chain's CDR3 is CASSPGGPYEQYF. The CDR3, as DNA: TGTGCCAGCAGTCCCGGGGGGCCCTACGAGCAGTACTTC.

The gene calls are TRBV7-2 and TRBJ1-3, with a tentative D call TRBD1 (6 bases). Germline V CDR1 and CDR2: SGHTA, FQGNSA. The CDR3 has 17 amino acids. V was cut by 5 bases and J by 0 bases, with 17 bases left in between. CDR3 loop: CASSHGTRGDSGNTIYF. DNA for the CDR3: TGTGCCAGCAGCCACGGGACAAGGGGAGACTCTGGAAACACCATATATTTT.

The chain links TRBV5-4 to TRBJ1-3; 7 bases fit TRBD1. Trimming took 4 bases from V and 0 from J; bases not matched to a gene: 7. The CDR3 extends over 16 amino acids. Per germline, CDR1 SGHNT and CDR2 YYREEE (reference sequence). CDR3 sequence: CASSPTPGGSGNTIYF. In DNA form, the CDR3 reads TGTGCCAGCAGCCCCACCCCAGGGGGCTCTGGAAACACCATATATTTT.

The rearrangement links TRBV4-2 to TRBJ1-4; maybe TRBD1 (5 bases). The CDR3 spans 16 residues. Per the germline V gene, CDR1 is LGHNA and CDR2 is YNFKEQ. The ends were cut back, 3 bases at V and 0 bases at J, with 11 bases in the middle. CDR3 nucleotide sequence: TGTGCCAGCAGCCATCCTGGAGGGGCAACTAATGAAAAACTGTTTTTT. It specifies CASSHPGGATNEKLFF.

The CDR3: CASSAGQTYEQYF. The DNA of the CDR3 is TGCGCCAGCAGTGCGGGACAGACCTACGAGCAGTACTTC. The chain employs TRBV10-1 and TRBJ2-7, with TRBD1 matching over 7 bases. CDR1 is WNHNN, CDR2 SYGVQD, per germline (reference sequence). The CDR3 contains 13 residues. V lost 4 bases and J lost 2; bases outside the gene matches: 2.

In its sample, this clone was seen once. This chain uses TRBV20-1 with TRBJ2-1, with a possible D match to TRBD1 (5 bases). Trimming stripped 1 base from V and 10 bases from J, with 8 bases between. The CDR3 spans 11 residues. Germline assignment: CDR1 DFQATT and CDR2 SNEGSKA (reference sequence). The CDR3 is CSARGPGEQFF. The CDR3 DNA reads TGCAGTGCTAGAGGCCCAGGGGAGCAGTTCTTC.

V and J are TRBV27 and TRBJ1-2; D remains ambiguous. CDR1 and CDR2 (germline): MNHEY, SMNVEV (reference sequence). Trimming pared 0 bases from V and 4 bases from J, leaving 6 bases between. This CDR3 is 13 amino acids long. CDR3 region: CASSLSAVYGYTF. DNA for the CDR3: TGTGCCAGCAGTTTATCGGCGGTCTATGGCTACACCTTC.

The chain couples TRBV5-1 to TRBJ2-5; 9 bases are a match to TRBD1. Germline V gene sequence: CDR1 SGHRS, CDR2 YFSETQ. The CDR3 totals 14 residues. V shed 4 bases and J 5 bases; nucleotides not matched to a gene: 6. The CDR3 loop is CASSPRTGEETQYF. For the CDR3, the DNA is TGCGCCAGCAGCCCCAGGACAGGGGAGGAGACCCAGTACTTC.

V usage is TRBV6-1 and J usage is TRBJ1-3, with 8 bases identical to TRBD1. This CDR3 comprises 15 residues. Germline trimming cut 2 bases from V and 8 bases from J; bases unmatched to any gene: 8. Germline assignment: CDR1 MNHNS and CDR2 SASEGT. The CDR3 sequence is CASSEQGAGLDTIYF. The CDR3 bases are TGTGCCAGCAGTGAACAGGGGGCAGGTTTGGACACCATATATTTT.

This chain uses TRBV5-1 with TRBJ2-1; 10 bases are a match to TRBD2. V lost 3 bases to trimming and J lost 4 bases; unmatched junction nucleotides: 7. The CDR3 loop spans 16 amino acids. Per germline, CDR1 SGHRS and CDR2 YFSETQ. The DNA of the CDR3 is TGCGCCAGCAGCTCCACTCTAGCGGGGGTTTACAATGAGCAGTTCTTC. Translated: CASSSTLAGVYNEQFF.

This clone was recorded a few times. V and J are TRBV30 and TRBJ2-2, with 9 nucleotides matching TRBD2. This CDR3 is 14 amino acids long. From germline, CDR1 is GTSNPN and CDR2 SVGIG (reference sequence). V trimming: 6 bases; J trimming: 7 bases; junction bases outside the gene matches: 9. CDR3 sequence reads: CACRASGNDGELFF. The CDR3 DNA reads TGTGCCTGTCGAGCTAGCGGGAACGACGGGGAGCTGTTTTTT.